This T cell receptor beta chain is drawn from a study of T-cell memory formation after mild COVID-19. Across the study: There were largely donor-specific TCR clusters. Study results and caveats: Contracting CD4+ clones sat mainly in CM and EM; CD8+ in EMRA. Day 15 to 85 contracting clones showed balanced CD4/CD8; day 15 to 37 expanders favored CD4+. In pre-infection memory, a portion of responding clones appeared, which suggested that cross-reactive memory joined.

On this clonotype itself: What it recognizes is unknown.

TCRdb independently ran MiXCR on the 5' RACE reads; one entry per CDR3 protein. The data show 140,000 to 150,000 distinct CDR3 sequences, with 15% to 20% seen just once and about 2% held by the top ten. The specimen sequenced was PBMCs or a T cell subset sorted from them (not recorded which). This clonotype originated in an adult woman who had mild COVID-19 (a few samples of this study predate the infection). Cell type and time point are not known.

The CDR3 DNA follows: TGTGCCAGCAGTTACAACGGGGGCGGTTTAAGGGGCTACACCTTC. The encoded protein is CASSYNGGGLRGYTF. This chain uses TRBV6-5 with TRBJ1-2, with D perhaps matching TRBD1 (6 bases). Trimming left V 2 bases short and J 8 bases short, with 18 bases between. The CDR3 runs 15 residues. Per the germline V gene, CDR1 is MNHEY and CDR2 is SVGAGI.